A selection of T cell receptor beta chains follows, all from one sample in a study of siplizumab effects on memory and regulatory T cells. Some clones are missing from TCRdb's copy, which holds only in-frame ones; the method was immunoSEQ multiplex PCR. The sample records about 50,000 clones, around 97% being singletons. Sequences were obtained from naive CD8+ T cells sorted from blood. The receptor set was obtained from a human donor in good health. Each CDR3 is given without its conserved first and last residue.

v_call,cdr3_aa
TRBV7-9,ASSLRTDTDTQY
TRBV28,ASSPQATDTQY
TRBV12-5,ASGLAPSTF
TRBV19,ASSIVAGAYEQY
TRBV29-1,SVTNNEQF
TRBV7-9,ASSLAQGRNYGYT
TRBV13,ASSPSWAPSNYGYT
TRBV10-3,ATRGQTSSYEQY
TRBV11-3,ASSPPGRRNNEQF
TRBV19,ASRGDRGQSTGELF
TRBV29-1,SSQGHMNTEAF
TRBV19,ASSTYSGANVLT
TRBV28,ASSWGLTVDQPQH
TRBV4-1,ASSQEGWAESSYNEQF
TRBV19,ASTIGQGGYEQY
TRBV18,ASSPLDSDNYGYT
TRBV15,ATGTALAKNIQY
TRBV14,ASSHAESYGYT
TRBV5-5,ASSLEVTAGGQPQH
TRBV2,ATLLGQYSGNTIY
TRBV30,AWTFASGPYNEQF
TRBV30,AWNSEYQETQY
TRBV7-9,ASSQRGGRETQY
TRBV30,AWRQGANTEAF
TRBV14,ASSLTGGLTDTQY
TRBV14,ASSQGQGPEF
TRBV7-8,ASSFRGSYEQY
TRBV28,ASSYNLIREKLF
TRBV9,ASSPRLATQIGNEQF
TRBV18,ASSLLAGDAYNEQF
TRBV6-5,TSSYGARGNEKLF
TRBV6-5,ASSYTDMNTEAF
TRBV29-1,SVEDISGRYNEQF
TRBV4-1,ASSQDGSGGAETQY
TRBV7-6,ASSPRTGEVADTQY
TRBV7-8,ASSSGLAGGEQY
TRBV9,ASSVEAGGDEQY
TRBV9,ASSVDPAPTYEQY
TRBV28,ASKSSGGQGGNQPQH
TRBV19,ASSIDNSEYYEQY
TRBV7-9,ASSLVGLNEQF
TRBV27,ASSSPGSSYNEQF
TRBV27,ASSPYLPEQF
TRBV10-3,ASANSGTGVSPLH
TRBV6-5,ASSYLGQGFTGELF
TRBV19,ASSIPGLYEQY
TRBV19,ASSTSGSGTDTQY
TRBV4-1,ASSHVLEGLAGGEQY
TRBV19,ASSRDRDMRQPQH
TRBV29-1,SVPNVRGEQY
TRBV10-3,AISGGTSGLDTQY
TRBV9,ASSVGPDTQY
TRBV2,ATTSSGTRNTIY
TRBV5-6,ASSLGSPTFYEQY
TRBV28,ASSLALVHYEQY
TRBV7-8,ASSSGQLSGETQY
TRBV6-6,ASIPPWGEGNTIY